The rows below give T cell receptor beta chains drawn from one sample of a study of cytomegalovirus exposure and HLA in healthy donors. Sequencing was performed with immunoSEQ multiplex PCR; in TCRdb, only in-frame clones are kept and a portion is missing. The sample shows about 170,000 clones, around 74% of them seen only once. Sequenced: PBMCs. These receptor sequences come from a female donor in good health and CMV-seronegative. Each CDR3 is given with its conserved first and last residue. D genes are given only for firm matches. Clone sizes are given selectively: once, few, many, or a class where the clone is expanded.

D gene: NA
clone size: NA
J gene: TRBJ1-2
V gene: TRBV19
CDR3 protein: CASSPRERINNYGYTF
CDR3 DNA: TGTGCCAGTAGCCCCCGAGAGAGAATTAATAACTATGGCTACACCTTC

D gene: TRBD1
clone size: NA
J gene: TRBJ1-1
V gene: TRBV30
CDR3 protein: CASTPLGTGLNTEAFF
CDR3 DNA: TGTGCCTCCACACCTCTCGGGACAGGGTTGAACACTGAAGCTTTCTTT

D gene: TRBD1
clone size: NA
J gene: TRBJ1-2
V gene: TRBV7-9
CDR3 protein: CASSPYDRADGYTF
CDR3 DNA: TGTGCCAGCAGCCCATACGACAGGGCGGATGGCTACACCTTC

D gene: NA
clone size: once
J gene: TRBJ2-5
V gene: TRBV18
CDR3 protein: CASSSLRQETQYF
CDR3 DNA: TGTGCCAGCTCATCCCTCCGCCAAGAGACCCAGTACTTC

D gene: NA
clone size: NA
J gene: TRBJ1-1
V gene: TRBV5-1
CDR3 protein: CASSYGQLNTEAFF
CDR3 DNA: TGCGCCAGCAGCTATGGACAGCTGAACACTGAAGCTTTCTTT

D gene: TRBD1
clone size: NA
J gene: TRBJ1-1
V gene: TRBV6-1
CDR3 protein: CASSGDRVGTEAFF
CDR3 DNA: TGTGCCAGCAGCGGGGACAGGGTGGGCACTGAAGCTTTCTTT

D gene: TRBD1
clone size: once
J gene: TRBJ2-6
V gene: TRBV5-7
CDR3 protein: CASSLGDRAQTGANVLTF
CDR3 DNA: TGTGCCAGCAGCTTGGGGGACAGGGCCCAAACCGGGGCCAACGTCCTGACTTTC

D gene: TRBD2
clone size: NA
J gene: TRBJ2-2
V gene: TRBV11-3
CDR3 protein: CASSLRQRGVHTGELFF
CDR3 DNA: TGTGCCAGCAGCTTAAGACAGCGGGGGGTTCACACCGGGGAGCTGTTTTTT

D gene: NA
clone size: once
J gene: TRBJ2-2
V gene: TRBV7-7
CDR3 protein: CASSLDGNTGELFF
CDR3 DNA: TGTGCCAGCAGCTTAGACGGGAACACCGGGGAGCTGTTTTTT

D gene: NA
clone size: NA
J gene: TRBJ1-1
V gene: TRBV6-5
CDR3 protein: CASSYQGGTEAFF
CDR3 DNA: TGTGCCAGCAGTTACCAGGGAGGTACTGAAGCTTTCTTT

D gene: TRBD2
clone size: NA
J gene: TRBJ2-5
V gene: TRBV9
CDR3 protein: CASSVGGSGGQETQYF
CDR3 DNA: TGTGCCAGCAGCGTAGGGGGTAGCGGGGGCCAAGAGACCCAGTACTTC

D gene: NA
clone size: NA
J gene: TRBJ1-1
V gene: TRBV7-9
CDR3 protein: CASSPREVNTEAFF
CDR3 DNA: TGTGCCAGCAGCCCCCGTGAGGTAAACACTGAAGCTTTCTTT